This TCR beta chain comes out of a study of blood T cell repertoires in COVID-19. Recruitment covered about 26 US areas and drew participants whose ages spanned about 18 to 89 years. Generated by immunoSEQ multiplex PCR, the TCRdb table keeps only in-frame clones and is missing some. The sample shows about 320,000 clones, roughly nine tenths of them seen only once. CDR3 length equals 12 residues. V was shortened by 5 bases and J by 6 bases, with 8 bases between the two germline ends. Points on this clone: Other nucleotide sequences in the sample specify the same CDR3.

The rearrangement uses TRBV12-3 or TRBV12-4 and TRBJ1-5; D might be TRBD1 (5 bases). Sequenced material: PBMCs or T cells enriched from blood (not recorded which). The receptor's source is a man between 60 and 75 years old who had recovered from COVID-19. The CDR3: CASSAGPQPQHF. The CDR3 nucleotides are TGTGCCAGCAGTGCGGGACCTCAGCCCCAGCATTTT.